Listed below are T cell receptor beta chains from one sample, sequenced in a study of T cells in Graves' hyperthyroidism and ophthalmopathy. TCRdb itself ran the multiplex PCR reads through MiXCR, one entry per CDR3 protein. Of a few hundred thousand distinct CDR3 sequences in the sample, 16% were seen once. What was sequenced was blood. The receptors derive from a middle-aged woman with Graves' ophthalmopathy. The CDR3 runs from the conserved cysteine through the conserved F or W.

j_call: TRBJ1-1
v_call: TRBV19
cdr3_aa: CASRPGQGLSLNTEAFF

j_call: TRBJ2-1
v_call: TRBV2
cdr3_aa: CASSEQPPTLLQEQFF

j_call: TRBJ2-3
v_call: TRBV9
cdr3_aa: CASSVGNSGAGGPSSTDTQYF

j_call: TRBJ1-2
v_call: TRBV6-1
cdr3_aa: CASRNRVGYTF

j_call: TRBJ2-1
v_call: TRBV6-4
cdr3_aa: CASSDGTGGGNEQFF

j_call: TRBJ1-1
v_call: TRBV27
cdr3_aa: CASSYIGQGRNTEAFF

j_call: TRBJ2-3
v_call: TRBV6-1
cdr3_aa: CASGRTSGRDTQYF

j_call: TRBJ2-5
v_call: TRBV11-2
cdr3_aa: CASSLNEQETQYF

j_call: TRBJ1-2
v_call: TRBV5-1
cdr3_aa: CASSSTGSGGYTF

j_call: TRBJ1-2
v_call: TRBV30
cdr3_aa: CANGRGIYGYTF

j_call: TRBJ2-3
v_call: TRBV11-2
cdr3_aa: CASSRRVRTGASTDTQYF

j_call: TRBJ2-4
v_call: TRBV4-1
cdr3_aa: CASSLRGGREAIQYF

j_call: TRBJ2-7
v_call: TRBV3-1
cdr3_aa: CASSRGDLRGEQYF

j_call: TRBJ2-7
v_call: TRBV5-1
cdr3_aa: CASSVFTSGGPYEQYF

j_call: TRBJ2-2
v_call: TRBV20-1
cdr3_aa: CSADPLTNTGELFF

j_call: TRBJ1-1
v_call: TRBV6-2/TRBV6-3
cdr3_aa: CASSSPGRGTEAFF

j_call: TRBJ2-5
v_call: TRBV20-1
cdr3_aa: CSARRYGLGRGEETQYF

j_call: TRBJ2-3
v_call: TRBV5-6
cdr3_aa: CASSFVREGTDTQYF

j_call: TRBJ2-7
v_call: TRBV6-2/TRBV6-3
cdr3_aa: CASSDSGKGYEQYF

j_call: TRBJ2-3
v_call: TRBV28
cdr3_aa: CASSHKTDGVLFITNTDTQYF

j_call: TRBJ2-5
v_call: TRBV11-2
cdr3_aa: CASSLGIGRETQYF

j_call: TRBJ1-5
v_call: TRBV20-1
cdr3_aa: CSATDRGQPQHF

j_call: TRBJ1-1
v_call: TRBV5-8
cdr3_aa: CASPSTGHEAFF

j_call: TRBJ1-2
v_call: TRBV2
cdr3_aa: CASSEALQNSYGYTF

j_call: TRBJ2-7
v_call: TRBV2
cdr3_aa: CASRIAGATYEQYF

j_call: TRBJ2-5
v_call: TRBV3-1
cdr3_aa: CASSKRLAGAGETQYF

j_call: TRBJ2-3
v_call: TRBV29-1
cdr3_aa: CSVEDRGTGEVDTQYF